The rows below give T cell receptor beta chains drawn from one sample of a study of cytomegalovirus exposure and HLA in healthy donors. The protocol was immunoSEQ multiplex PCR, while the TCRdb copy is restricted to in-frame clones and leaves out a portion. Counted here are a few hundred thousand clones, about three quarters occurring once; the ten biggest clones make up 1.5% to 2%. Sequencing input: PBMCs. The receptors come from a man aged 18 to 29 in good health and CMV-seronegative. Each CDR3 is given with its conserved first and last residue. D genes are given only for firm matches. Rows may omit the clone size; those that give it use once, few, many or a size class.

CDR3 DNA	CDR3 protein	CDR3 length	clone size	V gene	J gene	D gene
TGTGCCAGCAGTTTCTCAGGGGGGGCCCTTTACTTC	CASSFSGGALYF	12	once	TRBV6-5	TRBJ2-5	NA
TGTGCCAGTCGGATCGCAGGCCTTAACACTGAAGCTTTCTTT	CASRIAGLNTEAFF	14	once	TRBV19	TRBJ1-1	NA
TGTGCCAGCAGCTTAGCGGGAGGCCGGGAGGAGCAGTACTTC	CASSLAGGREEQYF	14	NA	TRBV7-9	TRBJ2-7	NA
TGTGCCAGCAGTTTAAGCGCAGGGAGGTATGGCTACACCTTC	CASSLSAGRYGYTF	14	few	TRBV27	TRBJ1-2	NA
TGTGCCAGCAGCCCTTCGGGACAGGGGCTCTACGAGCAGTACTTC	CASSPSGQGLYEQYF	15	NA	TRBV7-3	TRBJ2-7	TRBD1
TGTGCCAGCAGCTCAGGACTGTATAGCAATCAGCCCCAGCATTTT	CASSSGLYSNQPQHF	15	few	TRBV5-6	TRBJ1-5	NA
TGCGCCAGCAGCCAGGTGGGGGGGACTCTCAATGAGCAGTTCTTC	CASSQVGGTLNEQFF	15	NA	TRBV4-3	TRBJ2-1	TRBD2
TGTGCCAGCAGTTTTAAGCCGGGACAGGGGAAGTATGGCTACACCTTC	CASSFKPGQGKYGYTF	16	NA	TRBV28	TRBJ1-2	TRBD1
TGTGCCAGCAGCGGAATGGACATCGCTGAAGCTTTCTTT	CASSGMDIAEAFF	13	NA	TRBV5-4	TRBJ1-1	NA
TGCGCCAGCAGCTTACAGGGGTATGGCTACACCTTC	CASSLQGYGYTF	12	NA	TRBV5-1	TRBJ1-2	TRBD1
TGCGCCAGCAGCCAAGACCAGGGGGCAGGTGGCTACACCTTC	CASSQDQGAGGYTF	14	NA	TRBV4-1	TRBJ1-2	TRBD1
TGTGCCAGCAGCTTAGCCGGGACAGCCTACTCTGGAAACACCATATATTTT	CASSLAGTAYSGNTIYF	17	NA	TRBV7-2	TRBJ1-3	TRBD1
TGTGCCAGCCGACGAGAAGGACATTCCACAGATACGCAGTATTTT	CASRREGHSTDTQYF	15	NA	TRBV2	TRBJ2-3	NA
TGTGCCTGGAGGACAGGGGTCAATGAGCAGTTCTTC	CAWRTGVNEQFF	12	NA	TRBV30	TRBJ2-1	TRBD1
TGTGCCAGCAGTACACCCGACAGGGGCTATGGCTACACCTTC	CASSTPDRGYGYTF	14	once	TRBV28	TRBJ1-2	TRBD1
TGTGCCAGCAGCTCACAGGGGGCAGGGTCCACAGATACGCAGTATTTT	CASSSQGAGSTDTQYF	16	NA	TRBV7-2	TRBJ2-3	TRBD1
TGTGCCAGCGGACAGGCTCAAGGTGAGCAGTTCTTC	CASGQAQGEQFF	12	once	TRBV2	TRBJ2-1	TRBD1
TGTGCCAGCAGCGCCGGGGGAGAGGGCACGAGAGAGACCCAGTACTTC	CASSAGGEGTRETQYF	16	NA	TRBV9	TRBJ2-5	NA
TGTGCCAGCAGCTCACAGAGCCCCTGGGCTAATGAAAAACTGTTTTTT	CASSSQSPWANEKLFF	16	few	TRBV5-6	TRBJ1-4	NA
TGTGCCAGCAGCTTGGGGAGGACTGCCGGGCCCCAGTACTTC	CASSLGRTAGPQYF	14	NA	TRBV5-4	TRBJ2-5	NA
TGTGCCAGCAGCCAGATATCTGGGGCCAACGTCCTGACTTTC	CASSQISGANVLTF	14	few	TRBV9	TRBJ2-6	NA
TGTGCCAGCAGCCGATCATCAGGACAGGGCCAACTTAACTATGGCTACACCTTC	CASSRSSGQGQLNYGYTF	18	NA	TRBV4-2	TRBJ1-2	TRBD1
TGTGCCAGCAGCTCCGGACAGGGATGGGGCGATACGCAGTATTTT	CASSSGQGWGDTQYF	15	NA	TRBV9	TRBJ2-3	TRBD1
TGTGCCAGCAGCTTAGGGGGCGGGGCCGGGGCCAACGTCCTGACTTTC	CASSLGGGAGANVLTF	16	NA	TRBV7-2	TRBJ2-6	NA
TGCGCCAGCAGCCCGGCTTTAGGGGGCATGGGCTATGGCTACACCTTC	CASSPALGGMGYGYTF	16	few	TRBV4-3	TRBJ1-2	TRBD1
TGTGCCAGCAGCTTATCAGGCGGGACGTACCAAGAGACCCAGTACTTC	CASSLSGGTYQETQYF	16	NA	TRBV11-2	TRBJ2-5	NA
TGTGCCAGCAGCTTAGTACTGACTAGCGGGGCCACCTACGAGCAGTACTTC	CASSLVLTSGATYEQYF	17	NA	TRBV7-8	TRBJ2-7	TRBD2
TGTGCCTGGAGTGCCCAGGGCTGGGAGACCCAGTACTTC	CAWSAQGWETQYF	13	NA	TRBV30	TRBJ2-5	NA
TGCGCCAGCAGTGGCGGAGGGAGCTCTGGGGCCAACGTCCTGACTTTC	CASSGGGSSGANVLTF	16	once	TRBV10-2	TRBJ2-6	NA
TGTGCCAGCACACAGGGTCGGTCTAATGAAAAACTGTTTTTT	CASTQGRSNEKLFF	14	NA	TRBV28	TRBJ1-4	NA